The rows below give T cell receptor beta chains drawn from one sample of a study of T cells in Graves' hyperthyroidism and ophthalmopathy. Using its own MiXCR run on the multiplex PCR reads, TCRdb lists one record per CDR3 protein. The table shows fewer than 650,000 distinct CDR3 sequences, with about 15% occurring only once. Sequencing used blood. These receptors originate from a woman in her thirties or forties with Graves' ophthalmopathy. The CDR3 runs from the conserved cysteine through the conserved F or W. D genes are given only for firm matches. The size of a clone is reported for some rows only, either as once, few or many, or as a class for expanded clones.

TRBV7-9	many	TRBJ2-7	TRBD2	CASSPTSASSYEQYF	TGTGCCAGCAGCCCGACTAGCGCCTCCTCCTACGAGCAGTACTTC
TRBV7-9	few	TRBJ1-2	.	CASSPDGGDYGYTF	TGTGCCAGCAGCCCCGACGGGGGAGACTATGGCTACACCTTC
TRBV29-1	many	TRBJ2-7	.	CSVAASGHLYEQYF	TGCAGCGTGGCCGCCTCGGGACACCTCTACGAGCAGTACTTC
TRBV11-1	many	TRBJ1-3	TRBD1	CASSLGGTGGRPNTIYF	TGTGCCAGCAGCTTAGGTGGGACAGGGGGCCGACCAAACACCATATATTTT
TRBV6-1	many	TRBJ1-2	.	CASSVSGGGKYHGYTF	TGTGCCAGCAGTGTTTCGGGGGGGGGCAAGTACCATGGCTACACCTTC
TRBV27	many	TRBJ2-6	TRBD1	CASSLWGTGVRANVLTF	TGTGCCAGCAGTTTATGGGGGACAGGGGTAAGGGCCAACGTCCTGACTTTC
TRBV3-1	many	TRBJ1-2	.	CASSERADYGYTF	TGTGCCAGCAGCGAACGGGCCGACTATGGCTACACCTTC
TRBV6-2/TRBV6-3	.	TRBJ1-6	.	CASSYPGRGSPLHF	TGTGCCAGCAGTTACCCGGGACGGGGATCACCCCTCCACTTT
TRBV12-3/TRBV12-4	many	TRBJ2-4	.	CASSQKNIQYF	TGTGCCAGCAGTCAAAAAAACATTCAGTACTTC
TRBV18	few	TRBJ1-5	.	CASSPQGHVSQPQHF	TGTGCCAGCTCACCACAGGGGCACGTTAGTCAGCCCCAGCATTTT
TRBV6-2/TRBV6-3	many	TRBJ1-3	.	CASSLRTSGNTIYF	TGTGCCAGCAGCCTCAGGACATCTGGAAACACCATATATTTT
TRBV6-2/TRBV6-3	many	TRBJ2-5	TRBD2	CASNKPGAGEETQYF	TGTGCCAGCAACAAACCGGGAGCGGGAGAAGAGACCCAGTACTTC
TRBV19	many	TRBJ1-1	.	CASSISANTEAFF	TGTGCCAGTAGTATCTCGGCGAACACTGAAGCTTTCTTT